The clone carrying this T cell receptor (beta chain) was counted only a few times. The antigen is not known. The sample belongs to a study of T cells in Graves' hyperthyroidism and ophthalmopathy. Amplified TCR beta CDR3 regions derived from RNA transcripts. HTBI primers were the set used in a first-round RT-PCR of the TCR CDR3. TCRdb independently ran MiXCR on the multiplex PCR reads; one entry per CDR3 protein. The sample records more than 650,000 distinct CDR3 sequences, less than 15% being singletons. Findings and caveats of the study: Ophthalmopathy, which appeared later, was predicted by the model a median 6.5 months before onset.

V was pared by 4 bases and J by 7 bases, with 17 bases between. Germline-derived CDR1 and CDR2 are LGHDT and YNNKEL (reference sequence). CDR3 length: 15 amino acids. Reasons for excluding patients were uncontrolled infection, other autoimmune disease, pregnancy or lactation. This TCR was sampled from a woman aged 18-29 years with Graves' hyperthyroidism. This rearrangement joins TRBV3-1 to TRBJ2-1; D call uncertain. Input material: blood. The CDR3 bases are TGTGCCAGCAGCCGAAAGGTATTCCTGAGTAATGAGCAGTTCTTC. Its protein product is CASSRKVFLSNEQFF.